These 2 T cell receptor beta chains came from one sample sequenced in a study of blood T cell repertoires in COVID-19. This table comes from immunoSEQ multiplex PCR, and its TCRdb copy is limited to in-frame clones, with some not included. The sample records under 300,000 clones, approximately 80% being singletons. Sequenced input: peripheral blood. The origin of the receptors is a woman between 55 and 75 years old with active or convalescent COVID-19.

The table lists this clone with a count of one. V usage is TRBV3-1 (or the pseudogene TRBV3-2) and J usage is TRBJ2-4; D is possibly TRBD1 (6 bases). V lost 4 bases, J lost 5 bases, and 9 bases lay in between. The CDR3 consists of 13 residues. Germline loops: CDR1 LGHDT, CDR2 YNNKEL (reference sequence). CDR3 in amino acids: CASSPRTENIQYF. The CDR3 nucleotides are TGTGCCAGCAGCCCCCGGACAGAAAACATTCAGTACTTC.

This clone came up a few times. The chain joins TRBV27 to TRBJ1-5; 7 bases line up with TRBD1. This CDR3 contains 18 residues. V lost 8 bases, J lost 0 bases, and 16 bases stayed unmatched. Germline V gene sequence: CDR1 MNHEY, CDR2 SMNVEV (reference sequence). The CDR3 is CASRNPGTVTLSNQPQHF. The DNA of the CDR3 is TGTGCCAGCCGAAACCCCGGGACAGTCACTCTTAGCAATCAGCCCCAGCATTTT.